The 10 T cell receptor beta chains reported below all come from one sample, sequenced in a study of radiotherapy plus CTLA-4 blockade in lung cancer. Data came from immunoSEQ multiplex PCR; TCRdb stores just in-frame clones and leaves some out. In the table there are tens of thousands of clones, around 87% of which are singletons. Sequenced material: peripheral blood, taken from a patient treated with radiotherapy plus ipilimumab. All receptors come from a human donor with non-small cell lung cancer that progressed on radiotherapy plus ipilimumab.

This rearrangement joins TRBV29-1 to TRBJ2-7, with 7 bases fitting TRBD1. The CDR3 spans 11 residues. V was pared by 1 base and J by 13 bases, with 7 bases of the junction left unmatched. Germline V lookup: CDR1 SQVTM, CDR2 ANQGSEA. For the CDR3, the DNA is TGCAGCGTTGAAGGGGACAGCCACCCTTACTTC. Translating gives CSVEGDSHPYF.

This clone was counted a single time. The chain employs TRBV5-4 and TRBJ2-2, with 11 bases identical to TRBD1. Germline assignment: CDR1 SGHNT and CDR2 YYREEE (reference sequence). Trimming removed 4 bases from V and 7 bases from J; junction bases left unmatched: 6. This CDR3 spans 15 amino acids. The CDR3 coding sequence is TGTGCCAGCAGCGCCGGGGACAGGGGGATCGGGGAGCTGTTTTTT. This translates into CASSAGDRGIGELFF.

The chain recombines TRBV5-8 with TRBJ1-1; maybe TRBD1 (5 bases). Germline V gene data show CDR1 as SGHTS and CDR2 as YDEGEE. Trimming took off 4 bases at V and 5 bases at J, with 12 bases between the two ends. There are 13 residues in the CDR3. The DNA for the CDR3 is TGTGCCAGCAGCCCAGGGACTAGGACTGAAGCTTTCTTT. Translating it yields CASSPGTRTEAFF.

The chain uses TRBV7-2 and TRBJ1-2; 9 nucleotides line up with TRBD1. V shed 5 bases and J 6 bases; nucleotides not matched to a gene: 10. The CDR3 runs 15 residues. In germline, CDR1 is SGHTA, CDR2 FQGNSA. The CDR3 sequence: CASSPNPTGGNGYTF. CDR3 DNA: TGTGCCAGCAGCCCCAACCCTACAGGGGGCAATGGCTACACCTTC.

The V and J genes are TRBV5-1 and TRBJ2-1; 9 nucleotides agree with TRBD2. J lost 5 bases, V lost 6 bases, and 12 bases had no gene match. The CDR3 is 16 residues long. CDR1 is SGHRS, CDR2 YFSETQ, per germline. CDR3 sequence reads: CASTQAGGTRNNEQFF. The CDR3 DNA reads TGCGCCAGCACCCAAGCGGGGGGAACCCGGAACAATGAGCAGTTCTTC.

CDR3 nucleotide sequence: TGTGCCAGCAGCTCGGGACCGGACATTAATCAGCCCCAGCATTTT. Translation: CASSSGPDINQPQHF. This rearrangement joins TRBV7-9 to TRBJ1-5; possibly TRBD1 for D (5 bases). Germline V gene sequence: CDR1 SEHNR, CDR2 FQNEAQ (reference sequence). The CDR3 consists of 15 residues. The ends were cut back, 4 bases at V and 4 bases at J, with 14 bases in the middle.

The J gene is TRBJ2-5, the V gene TRBV7-2; D might be TRBD1 (6 bases). The J call could be wrong; TRBJ2-7 is a better fit for the DNA end. CDR1 is SGHTA, CDR2 FQGNSA, per germline. The CDR3 is 11 residues long. CDR3 DNA: TGTGCCAGCAGCGACAGGTACGAGCAGTACTTC. Translating it yields CASSDRYEQYF.

The gene calls are TRBV7-2 and TRBJ1-5, with a tentative D call TRBD1 (5 bases). The CDR3 is 13 residues long. Per the germline V gene, CDR1 is SGHTA and CDR2 is FQGNSA. With 3 bases removed from V and 4 bases from J, the gap between germline ends came to 7 bases. The CDR3 loop is CASSLQGNQPQHF. The CDR3 region has the DNA TGTGCCAGCAGCTTGCAGGGAAATCAGCCCCAGCATTTT.

The chain uses TRBV5-1 and TRBJ1-1, with 7 bases matching TRBD1. This CDR3 comprises 14 residues. V was clipped by 4 bases and J by 6 bases; unmatched bases: 9. Germline V CDR1 and CDR2: SGHRS, YFSETQ. In DNA, the CDR3 is TGCGCCAGCAGCCCCAGACAGGGCGGGGCTGAAGCTTTCTTT. The encoded protein is CASSPRQGGAEAFF.

This clone showed up just a few times. The chain joins TRBV10-3 to TRBJ2-7, with D perhaps TRBD2 (9 bases). Germline CDR1 is ENHRY and CDR2 is SYGVKD. The V end lost 10 bases, the J end lost 2 bases, and 18 bases lay between the germline ends. The CDR3 is 14 amino acids. In DNA form, the CDR3 reads TGTGCCACCTCTAGCGGGACAGGCCCCTACGAGCAGTACTTC. Translating gives CATSSGTGPYEQYF.